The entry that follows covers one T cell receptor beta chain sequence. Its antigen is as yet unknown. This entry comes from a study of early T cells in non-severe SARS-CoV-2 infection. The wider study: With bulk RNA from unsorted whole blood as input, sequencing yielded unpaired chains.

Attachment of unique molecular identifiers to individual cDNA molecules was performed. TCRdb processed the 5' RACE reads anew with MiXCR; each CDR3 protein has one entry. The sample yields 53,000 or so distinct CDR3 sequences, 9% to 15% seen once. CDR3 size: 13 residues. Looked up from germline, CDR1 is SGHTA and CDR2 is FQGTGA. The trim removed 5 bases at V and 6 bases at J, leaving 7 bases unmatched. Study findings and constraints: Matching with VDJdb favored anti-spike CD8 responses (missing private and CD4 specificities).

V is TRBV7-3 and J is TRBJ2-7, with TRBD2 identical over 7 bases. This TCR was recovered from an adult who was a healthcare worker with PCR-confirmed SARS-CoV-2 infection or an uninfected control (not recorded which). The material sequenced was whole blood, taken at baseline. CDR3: CASSAPTSREQYF. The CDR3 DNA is TGTGCCAGCAGCGCCCCGACTAGCCGCGAGCAGTACTTC.